This T cell receptor (beta chain) was captured in a study of Ad26.COV2.S vaccination and SARS-CoV-2 variants. The overall study: Ad26.COV2.S arm of COV1001 included the donor. Recipients of Ad26.COV2.S got it intramuscularly, once or twice 56 days apart. Points from the study as a whole: Whether participants received vaccine or placebo, their non-spike TCR breadth was similar.

Treatment given: 15 to 20 received Ad26.COV2.S at low or high dose, single or two shots; 5 received placebo; per-sample allocation not given. Day 63 following the first vaccine or placebo injection was when the samples were taken. The vaccine antigen was prefusion-stabilized Wuhan SARS-CoV-2 spike. Sequencing was performed with immunoSEQ multiplex PCR; in TCRdb, only in-frame clones are kept and a portion is missing. The table has 400,000 or so clones, around 85% seen once. Concerning this clone: Its antigen remains unidentified.

This CDR3 is built from 14 residues. Germline CDR1 and CDR2: ENHRY and SYGVKD. V dropped 2 bases and J dropped 4 bases, with 11 bases sitting between them. The sequencing here drew on peripheral blood, taken in a trial of Ad26.COV2.S vaccine versus placebo. This chain connects TRBV10-3 to TRBJ1-2, with a weak D call TRBD1 (6 bases). This clonotype was obtained from a person between 18 and 60 years old who received the Ad26.COV2.S COVID-19 vaccine or a placebo. CDR3 sequence: CAISEPGHFYGYTF. DNA for the CDR3: TGTGCCATCAGTGAGCCGGGACACTTCTATGGCTACACCTTC.